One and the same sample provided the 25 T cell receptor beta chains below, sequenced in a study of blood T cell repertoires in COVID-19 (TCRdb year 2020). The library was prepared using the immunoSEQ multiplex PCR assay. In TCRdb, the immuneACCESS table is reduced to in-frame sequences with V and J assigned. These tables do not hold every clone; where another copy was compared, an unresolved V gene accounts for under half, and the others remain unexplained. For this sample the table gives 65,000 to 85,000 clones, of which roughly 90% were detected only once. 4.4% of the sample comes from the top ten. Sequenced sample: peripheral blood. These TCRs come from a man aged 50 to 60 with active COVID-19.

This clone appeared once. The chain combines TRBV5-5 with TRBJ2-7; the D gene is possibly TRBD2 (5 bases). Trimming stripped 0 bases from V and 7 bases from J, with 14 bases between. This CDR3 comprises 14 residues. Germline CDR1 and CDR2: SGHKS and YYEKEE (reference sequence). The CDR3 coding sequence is TGTGCCAGCAGCTTGGCTCCCGGCTCGGGAGAGCAGTACTTC. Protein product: CASSLAPGSGEQYF.

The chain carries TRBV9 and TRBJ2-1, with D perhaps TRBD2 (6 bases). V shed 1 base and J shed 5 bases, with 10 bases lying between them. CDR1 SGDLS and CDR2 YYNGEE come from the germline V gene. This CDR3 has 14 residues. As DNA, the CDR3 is TGTGCCAGCAGCGTATATGGGAGGCACAATGAGCAGTTCTTC. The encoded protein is CASSVYGRHNEQFF.

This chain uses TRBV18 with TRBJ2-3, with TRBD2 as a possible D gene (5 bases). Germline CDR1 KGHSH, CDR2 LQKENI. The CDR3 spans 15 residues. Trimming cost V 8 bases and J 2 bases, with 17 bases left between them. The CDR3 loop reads CASLKREKPTDTQYF. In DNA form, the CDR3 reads TGTGCCAGCCTTAAAAGGGAGAAGCCCACAGATACGCAGTATTTT.

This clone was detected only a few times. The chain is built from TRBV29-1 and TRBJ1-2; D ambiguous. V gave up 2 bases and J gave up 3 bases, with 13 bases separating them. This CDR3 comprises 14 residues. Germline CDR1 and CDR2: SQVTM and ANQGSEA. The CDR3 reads CSVEWSGTYYGYTF. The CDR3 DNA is TGCAGCGTTGAATGGTCAGGTACCTACTATGGCTACACCTTC.

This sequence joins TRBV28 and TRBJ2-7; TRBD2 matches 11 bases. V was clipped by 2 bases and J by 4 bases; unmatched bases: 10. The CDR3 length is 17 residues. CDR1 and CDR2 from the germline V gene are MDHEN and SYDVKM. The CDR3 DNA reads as TGTGCCAGCAGTTTACCGACCACTAGCGGGAGTATATACGAGCAGTACTTC. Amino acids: CASSLPTTSGSIYEQYF.

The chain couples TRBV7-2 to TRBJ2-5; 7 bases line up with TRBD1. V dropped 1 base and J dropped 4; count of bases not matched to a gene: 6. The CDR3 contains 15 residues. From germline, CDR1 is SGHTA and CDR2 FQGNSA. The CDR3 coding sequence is TGTGCCAGCAGCTTAGATTCAGGGGGTAGAGAGACCCAGTACTTC. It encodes CASSLDSGGRETQYF.

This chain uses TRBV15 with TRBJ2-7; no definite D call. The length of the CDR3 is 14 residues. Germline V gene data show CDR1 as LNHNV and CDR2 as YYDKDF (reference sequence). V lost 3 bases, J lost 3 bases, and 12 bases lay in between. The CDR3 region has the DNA TGTGCCACCAGCAGTGCCGACATTGGCTACGAGCAGTACTTC. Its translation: CATSSADIGYEQYF.

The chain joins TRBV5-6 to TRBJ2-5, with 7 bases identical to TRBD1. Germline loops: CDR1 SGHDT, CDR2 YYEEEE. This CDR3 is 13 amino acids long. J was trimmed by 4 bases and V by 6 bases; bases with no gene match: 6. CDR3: CASKLRGPETQYF. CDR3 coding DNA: TGTGCCAGCAAGTTAAGGGGGCCAGAGACCCAGTACTTC.

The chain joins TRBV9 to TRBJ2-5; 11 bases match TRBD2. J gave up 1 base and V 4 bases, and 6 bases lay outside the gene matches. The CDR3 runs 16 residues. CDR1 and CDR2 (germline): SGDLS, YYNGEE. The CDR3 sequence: CASSLRGLAAQETQYF. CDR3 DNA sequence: TGTGCCAGCAGCCTACGGGGACTAGCGGCCCAAGAGACCCAGTACTTC.

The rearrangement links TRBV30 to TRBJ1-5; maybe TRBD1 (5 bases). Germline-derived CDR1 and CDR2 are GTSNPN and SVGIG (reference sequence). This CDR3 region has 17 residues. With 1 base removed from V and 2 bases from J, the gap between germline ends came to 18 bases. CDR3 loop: CAWSAPGGDVGNQPQHF. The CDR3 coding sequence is TGTGCCTGGAGTGCCCCCGGAGGGGATGTAGGCAATCAGCCCCAGCATTTT.

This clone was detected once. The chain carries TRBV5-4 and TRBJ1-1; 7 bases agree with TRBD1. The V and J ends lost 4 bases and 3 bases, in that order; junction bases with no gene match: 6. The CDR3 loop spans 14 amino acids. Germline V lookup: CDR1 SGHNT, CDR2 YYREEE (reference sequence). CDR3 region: CASSLITGDTEAFF. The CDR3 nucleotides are TGTGCCAGCAGCCTCATAACAGGGGACACTGAAGCTTTCTTT. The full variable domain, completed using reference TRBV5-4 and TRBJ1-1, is ETGVTQSPTHLIKTRGQQVTLRCSSQSGHNTVSWYQQALGQGPQFIFQYYREEENGRGNFPPRFSGLQFPNYSSELNVNALELDDSALYLCASSLITGDTEAFFGQGTRLTVV.

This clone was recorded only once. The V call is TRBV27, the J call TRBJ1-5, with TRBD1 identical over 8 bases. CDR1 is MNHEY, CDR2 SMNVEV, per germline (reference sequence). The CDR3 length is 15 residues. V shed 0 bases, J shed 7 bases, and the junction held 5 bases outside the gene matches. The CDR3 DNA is TGTGCCAGCAGTTTATCGGGGGACAGGAGGCAGCCCCAGCATTTT. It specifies CASSLSGDRRQPQHF.

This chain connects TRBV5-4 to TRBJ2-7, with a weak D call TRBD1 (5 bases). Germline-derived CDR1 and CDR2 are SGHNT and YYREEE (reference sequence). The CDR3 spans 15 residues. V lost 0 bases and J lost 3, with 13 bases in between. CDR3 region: CASSLGQGSYYEQYF. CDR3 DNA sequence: TGTGCCAGCAGCTTGGGTCAGGGATCCTACTACGAGCAGTACTTC. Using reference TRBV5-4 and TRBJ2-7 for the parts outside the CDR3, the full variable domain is ETGVTQSPTHLIKTRGQQVTLRCSSQSGHNTVSWYQQALGQGPQFIFQYYREEENGRGNFPPRFSGLQFPNYSSELNVNALELDDSALYLCASSLGQGSYYEQYFGPGTRLTVT.

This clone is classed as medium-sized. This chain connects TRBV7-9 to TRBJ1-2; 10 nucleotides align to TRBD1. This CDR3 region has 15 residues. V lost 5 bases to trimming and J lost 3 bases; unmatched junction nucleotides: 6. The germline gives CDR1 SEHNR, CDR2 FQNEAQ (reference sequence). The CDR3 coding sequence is TGTGCCAGCAGCGGGACAGGGGTCGGTCACTATGGCTACACCTTC. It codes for CASSGTGVGHYGYTF. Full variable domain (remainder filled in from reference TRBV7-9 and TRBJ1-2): DTGVSQNPRHKITKRGQNVTFRCDPISEHNRLYWYRQTLGQGPEFLTYFQNEAQLEKSRLLSDRFSAERPKGSFSTLEIQRTEQGDSAMYLCASSGTGVGHYGYTFGSGTRLTVV.

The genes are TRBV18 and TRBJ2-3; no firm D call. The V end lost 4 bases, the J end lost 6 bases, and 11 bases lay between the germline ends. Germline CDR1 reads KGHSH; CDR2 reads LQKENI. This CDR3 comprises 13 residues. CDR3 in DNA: TGTGCCAGCTCACTTTATCAAGAGGATACGCAGTATTTT. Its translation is CASSLYQEDTQYF.

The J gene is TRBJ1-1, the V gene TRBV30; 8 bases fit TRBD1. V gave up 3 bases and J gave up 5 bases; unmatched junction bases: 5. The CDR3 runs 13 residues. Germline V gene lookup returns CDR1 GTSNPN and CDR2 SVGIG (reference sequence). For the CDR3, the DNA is TGTGCCTGGAGATCACAGGGGGGGACTGAAGCTTTCTTT. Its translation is CAWRSQGGTEAFF.

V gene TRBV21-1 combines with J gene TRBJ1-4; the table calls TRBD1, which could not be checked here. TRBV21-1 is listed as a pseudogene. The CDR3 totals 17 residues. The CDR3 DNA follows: TGTGCCAGCAGCAAGGGTGACAGGGGGCCGCAGGGAGAAAAACTGTTTTTT. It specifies CASSKGDRGPQGEKLFF.

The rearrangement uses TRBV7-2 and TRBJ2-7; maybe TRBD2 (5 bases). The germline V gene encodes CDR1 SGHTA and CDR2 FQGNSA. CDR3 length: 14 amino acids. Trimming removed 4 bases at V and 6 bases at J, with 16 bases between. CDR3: CASSSGLGSGEQYF. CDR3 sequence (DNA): TGTGCCAGCAGCTCAGGATTGGGAAGCGGCGAGCAGTACTTC.

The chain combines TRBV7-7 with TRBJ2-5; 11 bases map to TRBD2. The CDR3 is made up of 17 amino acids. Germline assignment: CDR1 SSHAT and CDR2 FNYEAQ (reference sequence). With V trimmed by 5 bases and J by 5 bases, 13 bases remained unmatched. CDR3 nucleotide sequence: TGTGCCAGCAGCCCCGGCGTTCTAGCGGGAGGTTACGAGACCCAGTACTTC. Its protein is CASSPGVLAGGYETQYF.

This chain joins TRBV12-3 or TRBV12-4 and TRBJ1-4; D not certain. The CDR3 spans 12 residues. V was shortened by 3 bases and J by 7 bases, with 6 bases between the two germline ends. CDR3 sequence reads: CASSFSVEKLFF. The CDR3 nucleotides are TGTGCCAGCAGTTTTAGTGTTGAAAAACTGTTTTTT.

The CDR3 bases are TGTGCCAGCAGCTTAGACGGGACAGGGCAAAACATTCAGTACTTC. This sequence encodes CASSLDGTGQNIQYF. This chain uses TRBV7-2 with TRBJ2-4; TRBD1 agrees at 9 bases. This CDR3 region has 15 residues. Per germline, CDR1 SGHTA and CDR2 FQGNSA. J was trimmed by 5 bases and V by 1 base; bases with no gene match: 3.

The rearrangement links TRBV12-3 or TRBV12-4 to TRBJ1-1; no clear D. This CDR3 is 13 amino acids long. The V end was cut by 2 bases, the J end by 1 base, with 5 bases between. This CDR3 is CASSLRENTEAFF. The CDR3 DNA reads TGTGCCAGCAGTTTACGGGAGAACACTGAAGCTTTCTTT.

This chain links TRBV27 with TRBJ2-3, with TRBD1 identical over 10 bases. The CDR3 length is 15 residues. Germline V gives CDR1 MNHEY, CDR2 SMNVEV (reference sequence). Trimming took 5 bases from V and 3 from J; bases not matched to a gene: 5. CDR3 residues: CASSQGQGVTDTQYF. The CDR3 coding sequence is TGTGCCAGCAGTCAAGGACAGGGGGTGACAGATACGCAGTATTTT.

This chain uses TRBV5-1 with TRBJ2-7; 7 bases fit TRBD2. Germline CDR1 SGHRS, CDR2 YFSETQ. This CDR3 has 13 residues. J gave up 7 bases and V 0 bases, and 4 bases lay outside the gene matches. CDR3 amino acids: CASSLAGGLEQYF. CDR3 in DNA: TGCGCCAGCAGCTTGGCCGGGGGGTTAGAGCAGTACTTC.

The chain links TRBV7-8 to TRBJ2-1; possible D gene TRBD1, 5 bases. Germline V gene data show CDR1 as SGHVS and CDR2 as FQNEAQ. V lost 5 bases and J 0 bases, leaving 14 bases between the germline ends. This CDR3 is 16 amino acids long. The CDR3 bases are TGTGCCAGCAGCCTAGTGGACACCGGCTCCTACAATGAGCAGTTCTTC. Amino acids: CASSLVDTGSYNEQFF. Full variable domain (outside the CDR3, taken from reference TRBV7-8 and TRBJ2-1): GAGVSQSPRYKVAKRGQDVALRCDPISGHVSLFWYQQALGQGPEFLTYFQNEAQLDKSGLPSDRFFAERPEGSVSTLKIQRTQQEDSAVYLCASSLVDTGSYNEQFFGPGTRLTVL.